A single sample gave rise to the 25 T cell receptor beta chains below, sequenced in a study of blood T cell repertoires in COVID-19. Some clones are missing from TCRdb's copy, which holds only in-frame ones; the method was immunoSEQ multiplex PCR. Here the sample spans about 240,000 clones, more than 75% being singletons. Sequencing was carried out using peripheral blood. Receptor source: an elderly man with acute or convalescent COVID-19.

This rearrangement joins TRBV28 to TRBJ2-3, with 7 bases lining up with TRBD2. The CDR3 is 14 residues long. The junction had 7 bases not matched to a gene; V was cut back by 6 bases and J by 4 bases. Looked up from germline, CDR1 is MDHEN and CDR2 is SYDVKM. This CDR3 is CASSSRGGADTQYF. The CDR3 region has the DNA TGTGCCAGCAGCTCCCGCGGGGGAGCAGATACGCAGTATTTT.

This chain uses TRBV7-9 with TRBJ2-7, with a tentative D call TRBD1 (5 bases). V dropped 7 bases and J dropped 0 bases, with 13 bases sitting between them. The CDR3 is 14 amino acids. CDR1 SEHNR and CDR2 FQNEAQ come from the germline V gene (reference sequence). CDR3 DNA: TGTGCCAGCAACACAGGCTGGAGCTCCTACGAGCAGTACTTC. It is translated as CASNTGWSSYEQYF.

J is TRBJ2-5 and V is TRBV19; D may be TRBD2 (6 bases). The CDR3 consists of 13 residues. Deletions cut 0 bases from V and 7 bases from J, with 9 bases between. Germline V lookup: CDR1 LNHDA, CDR2 SQIVND (reference sequence). As DNA, the CDR3 is TGTGCCAGTAGTATAGAACCGGAGGGGACCCAGTACTTC. It specifies CASSIEPEGTQYF.

CDR3 DNA: TGTGCCAGCAGTCGGACAGGGAAAGAGACCCAGTACTTC. This translates into CASSRTGKETQYF. This chain connects TRBV7-2 to TRBJ2-5; 8 bases align to TRBD1. V shed 6 bases and J 3 bases; nucleotides not matched to a gene: 3. This CDR3 is 13 amino acids long. CDR1 and CDR2 (germline): SGHTA, FQGNSA.

CDR3 amino acids: CASSETVIYGYTF. DNA of the CDR3: TGTGCCAGCTCTGAGACAGTGATCTATGGCTACACCTTC. The V call is TRBV18, the J call TRBJ1-2, with D possibly matching TRBD1 (5 bases). CDR1 KGHSH and CDR2 LQKENI come from the germline V gene. Trimming left V 6 bases short and J 4 bases short, with 12 bases between. CDR3 length: 13 amino acids.

The sample holds one count of this clone. The chain employs TRBV5-6 and TRBJ1-3; 7 nucleotides align to TRBD1. Germline lookup yields CDR1 SGHDT and CDR2 YYEEEE. The CDR3 totals 16 residues. The ends lost 1 base at V and 0 bases at J; junction bases unmatched: 4. This CDR3 reads CASSLRDSSSGNTIYF. The CDR3, as DNA: TGTGCCAGCAGCTTGAGGGACAGCTCCTCTGGAAACACCATATATTTT.

This sequence joins TRBV28 and TRBJ1-2, with a weak D call TRBD1 (6 bases). Trimming took 3 bases from V and 4 from J, leaving 12 bases between them. The CDR3 has 14 residues. Germline lookup yields CDR1 MDHEN and CDR2 SYDVKM. The CDR3 region has the DNA TGTGCCAGCAGTTTGGGTACCAGGGGCTATGGCTACACCTTC. Translated, it gives CASSLGTRGYGYTF.

The rearrangement links TRBV2 to TRBJ1-1, with D hard to call. Per the germline V gene, CDR1 is SNHLY and CDR2 is FYNNEI. CDR3 length: 13 amino acids. The ends were cut back, 8 bases at V and 0 bases at J, with 10 bases in the middle. This chain's CDR3 is CASAGLMNTEAFF. The CDR3 DNA reads as TGTGCCAGCGCGGGCCTCATGAACACTGAAGCTTTCTTT.

This chain links TRBV5-1 with TRBJ2-2; the match to TRBD1 covers 9 bases. V dropped 2 bases and J dropped 6; count of bases not matched to a gene: 14. The CDR3 sequence is 18 residues long. From germline, CDR1 is SGHRS and CDR2 YFSETQ. The CDR3 region has the DNA TGCGCCAGCAGCTTCCGGCCGTTCACAGGGGGCGACGCCGGGGAGCTGTTTTTT. Translating gives CASSFRPFTGGDAGELFF.

This chain links TRBV6-2 or TRBV6-3 with TRBJ2-3, with no clear D. Trimming stripped 0 bases from V and 2 bases from J, with 9 bases between. CDR1 and CDR2 from the germline V gene are MNHEY and SVGEGT. CDR3 length: 15 amino acids. Here the CDR3 DNA reads TGTGCCAGCAGTTACTCGAAAACAACCACAGATACGCAGTATTTT. It is translated as CASSYSKTTTDTQYF.

V is TRBV3-1 (or the pseudogene TRBV3-2) and J is TRBJ1-4; D perhaps matches TRBD1 (6 bases). With 6 bases removed from V and 11 bases from J, the gap between germline ends came to 10 bases. Per germline, CDR1 LGHDT and CDR2 YNNKEL (reference sequence). CDR3 length equals 11 residues. This chain's CDR3 is CASRQTGKLFF. CDR3 nucleotides: TGTGCCAGCAGGCAGACAGGCAAACTGTTTTTT.

The CDR3 protein is CASSREGTGELFF. The CDR3 DNA is TGTGCCAGCAGCAGAGAGGGCACCGGGGAGCTGTTTTTT. The chain uses TRBV4-2 and TRBJ2-2; a weak D match, TRBD2 (5 bases). CDR1 is LGHNA, CDR2 YNFKEQ, per germline. The CDR3 has 13 amino acids. V was trimmed by 5 bases and J by 4 bases, leaving 8 bases between them.

The chain recombines TRBV2 with TRBJ1-1; perhaps TRBD1 as D (6 bases). This CDR3 is built from 13 residues. The V gene's germline CDR1 is SNHLY and CDR2 FYNNEI. V was trimmed by 7 bases and J by 1 base, leaving 10 bases between them. In DNA form, the CDR3 reads TGTGCCAGCATCCTGACAGGGAACACTGAAGCTTTCTTT. Amino acids: CASILTGNTEAFF.

V is TRBV20-1 and J is TRBJ1-1; possible D gene TRBD1, 6 bases. CDR1 is DFQATT and CDR2 is SNEGSKA in the germline V gene (reference sequence). The CDR3 has 12 amino acids. Deletions cut 3 bases from V and 8 bases from J, with 13 bases between. CDR3 protein: CSASDRGKEAFF. The CDR3 DNA is TGCAGTGCTAGTGATAGGGGGAAAGAAGCTTTCTTT.

The chain recombines TRBV28 with TRBJ1-5, with no clear D. Germline lookup yields CDR1 MDHEN and CDR2 SYDVKM. This CDR3 contains 15 residues. Trimming shortened V by 3 bases and J by 1 base, and 10 bases separated the two germline ends. Here the CDR3 DNA reads TGTGCCAGCAGTTTCCCCGGGAACAGCAATCAGCCCCAGCATTTT. Translation gives CASSFPGNSNQPQHF.

On this clone itself: This specimen includes other DNA sequences encoding the same CDR3. This chain uses TRBV6-5 with TRBJ1-5; the D gene is possibly TRBD1 (6 bases). Trimming took 2 bases from V and 4 from J, leaving 6 bases between them. This CDR3 is 13 amino acids long. Germline-derived CDR1 and CDR2 are MNHEY and SVGAGI. CDR3 bases: TGTGCCAGCAGTTACAGGGGGAATCAGCCCCAGCATTTT. This codes for CASSYRGNQPQHF.

The chain employs TRBV6-5 and TRBJ2-1, with a tentative D call TRBD2 (6 bases). V lost 2 bases to trimming and J lost 9 bases, with 17 bases between them. The germline V gene has CDR1 MNHEY and CDR2 SVGAGI. The CDR3 is 15 residues long. Here the CDR3 DNA reads TGTGCCAGCAGTTACGGAGGGGTAGCCCTGGGTGAGCAGTTCTTC. Translation: CASSYGGVALGEQFF.

This clone was seen just once. This chain connects TRBV18 to TRBJ1-4; a possible D gene is TRBD1 (6 bases). This CDR3 is 16 amino acids long. Germline V gene data show CDR1 as KGHSH and CDR2 as LQKENI. Between the trimmed V and J ends, which lost 6 bases and 0 bases, there was a span of 14 bases. The CDR3: CASSPWTAATNEKLFF. The CDR3 region has the DNA TGTGCCAGCTCTCCGTGGACAGCTGCAACTAATGAAAAACTGTTTTTT.

The V and J genes are TRBV2 and TRBJ1-2; 8 bases align to TRBD1. CDR3 length: 14 amino acids. Germline V lookup: CDR1 SNHLY, CDR2 FYNNEI. V trimming: 6 bases; J trimming: 0 bases; junction bases outside the gene matches: 3. CDR3 nucleotide sequence: TGTGCCAGCAGGTCGGGACAGGCTAACTATGGCTACACCTTC. Protein product: CASRSGQANYGYTF.

The chain uses TRBV2 and TRBJ1-1, with 8 bases identical to TRBD1. Trimming took 4 bases from V and 5 from J; bases not matched to a gene: 6. This CDR3 is built from 14 residues. CDR1 and CDR2 from the germline V gene are SNHLY and FYNNEI. CDR3 bases: TGTGCCAGCAGTGTTGGCAGGGGGCGGACTGAAGCTTTCTTT. Amino acids: CASSVGRGRTEAFF.

The gene calls are TRBV28 and TRBJ2-3; unclear D gene. The germline gives CDR1 MDHEN, CDR2 SYDVKM. The CDR3 is 13 amino acids. V dropped 4 bases and J dropped 3 bases, with 8 bases sitting between them. CDR3 in amino acids: CASSSPRTDTQYF. The CDR3, as DNA: TGTGCCAGCAGTTCCCCCAGAACAGATACGCAGTATTTT.

This clone was seen a few times. The same CDR3 is also encoded by other DNA sequences in this sample. The rearrangement links TRBV28 to TRBJ1-1; D ambiguous. Trimming cost V 2 bases and J 5 bases, with 9 bases left between them. Germline assignment: CDR1 MDHEN and CDR2 SYDVKM. There are 13 residues in the CDR3. CDR3 loop: CASSLVGGTEAFF. In DNA, the CDR3 is TGTGCCAGCAGTTTAGTCGGAGGGACTGAAGCTTTCTTT. Full variable domain (missing parts from reference TRBV28 and TRBJ1-1): DVKVTQSSRYLVKRTGEKVFLECVQDMDHENMFWYRQDPGLGLRLIYFSYDVKMKEKGDIPEGYSVSREKKERFSLILESASTNQTSMYLCASSLVGGTEAFFGQGTRLTVV.

The V gene is TRBV7-2, the J gene TRBJ2-5; tentatively, D is TRBD2 (5 bases). Germline CDR1 is SGHTA and CDR2 is FQGNSA. The V end was cut by 4 bases, the J end by 4 bases, with 10 bases between. The CDR3 length is 13 residues. Written as DNA, the CDR3 is TGTGCCAGCAGCTCAGGACTTACAGAGACCCAGTACTTC. Translated, it gives CASSSGLTETQYF.

This chain joins TRBV4-3 and TRBJ1-6, with D possibly being TRBD1 (6 bases). The CDR3 sequence is 15 residues long. CDR1 is LGHNA and CDR2 is YSLEER in the germline V gene. Trimming pared 1 base from V and 6 bases from J, leaving 10 bases between. In DNA form, the CDR3 reads TGCGCCAGCAGCCAAGGGACAGCCTCTAATTCACCCCTCCACTTT. Translated: CASSQGTASNSPLHF.

CDR3 in amino acids: CASSYRVSYNSPLHF. The CDR3 DNA is TGTGCCAGCAGCTACAGGGTCTCCTATAATTCACCCCTCCACTTT. V is TRBV11-2 and J is TRBJ1-6; TRBD1 might be the D (6 bases). The CDR3 is 15 amino acids. With 4 bases removed from V and 0 bases from J, the gap between germline ends came to 7 bases. CDR1 is SGHAT and CDR2 is FQNNGV in the germline V gene.